These 8 T cell receptor beta chains share one sample of origin, sequenced in a study of T cells in Graves' hyperthyroidism and ophthalmopathy. Researchers amplified the TCR beta CDR3 regions from RNA transcripts. First-round RT-PCR with HTBI primers amplified the TCR CDR3 region. TCRdb processed the multiplex PCR reads anew with MiXCR; each CDR3 protein has one entry. This sample yields 90,000 to 120,000 distinct CDR3 sequences, of which roughly 15% are seen a single time; about 42% belongs to the top ten. The sample consisted of blood. These receptors were obtained from a woman aged 50 to 60 with Graves' hyperthyroidism.

This clonotype was counted ten times or more. This chain uses TRBV27 with TRBJ2-1; perhaps TRBD2 as D (7 bases). Germline-derived CDR1 and CDR2 are MNHEY and SMNVEV (reference sequence). Trimming left V 7 bases short and J 8 bases short, with 24 bases between. The CDR3 consists of 16 residues. For the CDR3, the DNA is TGTGCCAGCAACCCTGAAGGGGGGGAGGCCTCATATGAGCAGTTCTTC. Translation gives CASNPEGGEASYEQFF.

This clonotype has ten or more counts. The chain employs TRBV5-1 and TRBJ1-6; 7 bases map to TRBD1. This CDR3 has 16 amino acids. The V gene's germline CDR1 is SGHRS and CDR2 YFSETQ. Unmatched junction bases numbered 11, after V lost 1 base and J lost 10 bases. The CDR3 region has the DNA TGCGCCAGCAGCTTGAGCCCGGGACAGCTTGGGTCACCCCTCCACTTT. As protein: CASSLSPGQLGSPLHF.

As regards this clonotype: Since a much larger clone is just one base distant, this may be a read error. This rearrangement joins TRBV6-2 or TRBV6-3 to TRBJ1-2; TRBD1 might be the D (6 bases). The length of the CDR3 is 15 residues. V was clipped by 10 bases and J by 4 bases, with 22 bases between them. Germline V gives CDR1 MNHEY, CDR2 SVGEGT. CDR3 amino acids: CANRTGENRAYGYTF. The CDR3 coding sequence is TGTGCCAACAGAACCGGGGAAAACAGGGCCTATGGCTACACCTTC.

This clonotype was counted at least ten times. J is TRBJ1-5 and V is TRBV5-1; D gene ambiguous. The CDR3 spans 15 residues. From germline, CDR1 is SGHRS and CDR2 YFSETQ. V lost 1 base to trimming and J lost 2 bases, with 10 bases between them. Here the CDR3 DNA reads TGCGCCAGCAGCTTGATGGGTTCGGGCAATCAGCCCCAGCATTTT. This translates into CASSLMGSGNQPQHF.

This clonotype was found many times. This CDR3 reads CSVEDPETGDYGYTF. CDR3 coding DNA: TGCAGCGTTGAAGATCCGGAGACAGGGGACTATGGCTACACCTTC. The chain has TRBV29-1 and TRBJ1-2; 8 nucleotides agree with TRBD1. Germline loops: CDR1 SQVTM, CDR2 ANQGSEA. Germline trimming cut 0 bases from V and 3 bases from J; bases unmatched to any gene: 6. This CDR3 contains 15 residues.

This clonotype has at least ten counts. This chain uses TRBV5-6 with TRBJ2-3, with 9 bases identical to TRBD2. This CDR3 spans 15 amino acids. Germline-derived CDR1 and CDR2 are SGHDT and YYEEEE. The J segment lost 1 base and the V segment lost 2 bases, leaving 2 bases of the junction unmatched. This CDR3 reads CASSLVAGGTDTQYF. Here the CDR3 DNA reads TGTGCCAGCAGCTTAGTAGCGGGAGGCACAGATACGCAGTATTTT.

This clonotype has ten or more counts. The chain employs TRBV3-1 and TRBJ2-1; TRBD2 aligns across 13 bases. Unmatched junction bases numbered 7, after V lost 4 bases and J lost 7 bases. Per germline, CDR1 LGHDT and CDR2 YNNKEL (reference sequence). The CDR3 consists of 16 residues. CDR3 region: CASSRLGTSGKNEQFF. Here the CDR3 DNA reads TGTGCCAGCAGCCGTTTGGGGACTAGCGGGAAGAATGAGCAGTTCTTC.

This chain uses TRBV11-2 with TRBJ2-1, with 10 bases aligning to TRBD2. The V and J ends lost 3 bases and 10 bases, in that order; junction bases with no gene match: 12. The CDR3 totals 16 residues. CDR1 and CDR2 (germline): SGHAT, FQNNGV. CDR3 DNA sequence: TGTGCCAGCAGCTTTCGGGAACTAGCGGGACTTAACGAGCAGTTCTTC. As protein: CASSFRELAGLNEQFF.